Only a few counts were recorded for the clone carrying this T cell receptor (beta chain). The antigen is undetermined. The sample comes from a study of T cell repertoires in cytomegalovirus infection. On the study more broadly: Based on public TCR beta signatures, there were indications of CMV infection and of a matching HLA type.

Findings of the study overall: Clonotype analysis showed dominance of the ex vivo response by HLA-C-restricted CMV-specific TCR beta clonotypes. Identification of carriers of CMV plus the relevant HLA was achieved through cumulative public TCR beta family frequency.

TCRdb reprocessed the reads via MiXCR and lists one record per CDR3 protein. The table records roughly 640,000 distinct CDR3 sequences, roughly 24% of them present only once. This receptor was taken from a human donor in good health (CMV status not recorded). Some clones in this sample may be carry-over from other donors' samples. Specimen: CD8+ T cells from PBMCs.

The CDR3 here is CSVDWNYNEQFF. CDR3 nucleotide sequence: TGCAGCGTTGATTGGAATTACAATGAGCAGTTCTTC. The chain combines TRBV29-1 with TRBJ2-1; D not resolved. Germline values: CDR1 SQVTM, CDR2 ANQGSEA. This CDR3 spans 12 amino acids. The V end was cut by 3 bases, the J end by 4 bases, with 7 bases between.